One sample yielded the 18 T cell receptor beta chains listed below, sequenced in a study of response to subunit inactivated influenza vaccine (dated by TCRdb to 2016 to 2019). Libraries came from RT-PCR. Reads for this sample came from an Illumina HiSeq 2500. The public reads were reanalyzed by TCRdb: fastp trimming at Q25, MiXCR alignment, in-frame beta chains only. Merged by CDR3 protein, the rows form single entries marked with the most common genes and DNA. For this sample there are around 710,000 distinct CDR3 sequences; about 15% appear just once. The ten top clones hold around 6.5% of the sample. This material consisted of PBMCs from blood, taken 14 days before vaccination. The receptor set was obtained from a man in his fifties who received an inactivated influenza vaccine. Donor details come from another sample of the same person, matched by shared clones.

The chain links TRBV19 to TRBJ2-7; 7 bases agree with TRBD2. This CDR3 region has 15 residues. Looked up from germline, CDR1 is LNHDA and CDR2 is SQIVND (reference sequence). J was trimmed by 3 bases and V by 6 bases; bases with no gene match: 11. The CDR3 sequence is CASSLNPGLNYEQYF. The DNA for the CDR3 is TGTGCCAGTAGCCTTAACCCGGGACTAAACTACGAGCAGTACTTC.

This clonotype was picked up many times. This rearrangement joins TRBV10-3 to TRBJ1-3, with D uncertain. From germline, CDR1 is ENHRY and CDR2 SYGVKD. The CDR3 spans 15 residues. Trimming shortened V by 3 bases and J by 3 bases, and 12 bases separated the two germline ends. The DNA for the CDR3 is TGTGCCATCAGTGATCCGGCCGGAGGTGGAAACACCATATATTTT. Amino acid sequence: CAISDPAGGGNTIYF.

Of note for this clonotype: The junction does not match germline at one end; this may be a read error. This chain joins TRBV7-9 and TRBJ2-7; 14 bases match TRBD2. CDR1 is SEHNR, CDR2 FQNEAQ, per germline (reference sequence). The CDR3 has 17 residues. CDR3 loop: CTSSRQGLAGVNYEQYF. Here the CDR3 DNA reads TGTACCAGCAGCAGGCAGGGACTAGCGGGAGTTAACTACGAGCAGTACTTC.

The sample holds many counts of this clonotype. The chain joins TRBV5-1 to TRBJ2-7, with TRBD2 as a possible D gene (7 bases). The CDR3 spans 16 residues. Germline loops: CDR1 SGHRS, CDR2 YFSETQ. The V gene lost 1 base and the J gene lost 0 bases, with 14 bases spanning the gap. The CDR3 loop is CASSLPQGGSSYEQYF. DNA for the CDR3: TGCGCCAGCAGCTTGCCACAGGGAGGGAGCTCCTACGAGCAGTACTTC.

This clonotype has only a few counts. The chain is built from TRBV20-1 and TRBJ2-1; D is uncertain. Looked up from germline, CDR1 is DFQATT and CDR2 is SNEGSKA (reference sequence). CDR3 length equals 14 residues. V lost 5 bases to trimming and J lost 10 bases, with 21 bases between them. This CDR3 reads CSAYDIVLPTEQFF. The CDR3, as DNA: TGCAGTGCTTATGACATCGTCCTTCCTACCGAGCAGTTCTTC.

The sample holds many counts of this clonotype. The V and J genes are TRBV4-1 and TRBJ1-5; tentatively, D is TRBD1 (5 bases). Trimming left V 1 base short and J 2 bases short, with 18 bases between. From germline, CDR1 is MGHRA and CDR2 YSYEKL. The CDR3 runs 18 residues. CDR3 amino acids: CASSQGSIRGRGNQPQHF. The CDR3 region has the DNA TGCGCCAGCAGCCAAGGATCAATTCGGGGACGGGGCAATCAGCCCCAGCATTTT.

Only a few counts were recorded for this clonotype. The chain joins TRBV7-2 to TRBJ2-3; TRBD2 agrees at 8 bases. Per the germline V gene, CDR1 is SGHTA and CDR2 is FQGNSA. V was clipped by 0 bases and J by 4 bases; unmatched bases: 9. The CDR3 contains 17 residues. In DNA form, the CDR3 reads TGTGCCAGCAGCTTAGCGGCTGCGGGGGGTGTTTCAGATACGCAGTATTTT. The encoded protein is CASSLAAAGGVSDTQYF.

The chain combines TRBV3-1 with TRBJ2-1; tentatively, D is TRBD1 (6 bases). The V gene's germline CDR1 is LGHDT and CDR2 YNNKEL (reference sequence). The V and J ends lost 4 bases and 9 bases respectively, with 10 bases between them. The CDR3 contains 12 residues. CDR3 nucleotides: TGTGCCAGCAGCCGTCGGACAGCTGAGCAGTTCTTC. Translation gives CASSRRTAEQFF.

The genes are TRBV5-1 and TRBJ2-7, with TRBD2 identical over 8 bases. Germline lookup yields CDR1 SGHRS and CDR2 YFSETQ. This CDR3 has 16 amino acids. The junction had 11 bases not matched to a gene; V was cut back by 4 bases and J by 2 bases. CDR3 DNA sequence: TGCGCCAGCAGCCCCGAACATAGCGGGACGCCCTACGAGCAGTACTTC. This codes for CASSPEHSGTPYEQYF.

This clonotype was seen only a few times. The V gene is TRBV6-5, the J gene TRBJ1-6; a possible D gene is TRBD1 (5 bases). In germline, CDR1 is MNHEY, CDR2 SVGAGI. This CDR3 contains 16 residues. Trimming cost V 0 bases and J 4 bases, with 10 bases left between them. The CDR3 region has the DNA TGTGCCAGCAGTTACTCTGACAGTGGATATAATTCACCCCTCCACTTT. Translating it yields CASSYSDSGYNSPLHF.

CDR3 DNA sequence: TGCAGCGTTGAAGGTCGGTACAGGGGGCTTTATCAGCCCCAGCATTTT. Protein sequence: CSVEGRYRGLYQPQHF. The rearrangement links TRBV29-1 to TRBJ1-5; TRBD1 matches at 9 bases. Trimming at V came to 1 base and at J to 5 bases, leaving 9 bases not matched to a gene. CDR3 size: 16 residues. In germline, CDR1 is SQVTM, CDR2 ANQGSEA.

The chain has TRBV20-1 and TRBJ1-1, with TRBD1 identical over 7 bases. The CDR3 contains 14 residues. The trim removed 2 bases at V and 4 bases at J, leaving 7 bases unmatched. The germline CDR1 and CDR2 sequences are DFQATT and SNEGSKA (reference sequence). The CDR3 region is CSARSGGGGTEAFF. The CDR3 DNA is TGCAGTGCTAGATCAGGAGGGGGCGGCACTGAAGCTTTCTTT.

The rearrangement uses TRBV20-1 and TRBJ2-7; TRBD1 or TRBD2 may be the D gene (5 bases each). V lost 4 bases and J lost 7, with 11 bases in between. Germline V gives CDR1 DFQATT, CDR2 SNEGSKA (reference sequence). The CDR3 loop spans 11 amino acids. CDR3 loop: CSATGAMEQYF. As DNA, the CDR3 is TGCAGTGCTACCGGGGCAATGGAGCAGTACTTC.

The chain combines TRBV6-2 or TRBV6-3 with TRBJ2-5; 10 nucleotides line up with TRBD2. Germline V gives CDR1 MNHEY, CDR2 SVGEGT. The ends lost 5 bases at V and 5 bases at J; junction bases unmatched: 11. CDR3 size: 16 residues. The CDR3 is CASSPWSGRAVETQYF. The CDR3, as DNA: TGTGCCAGCAGTCCGTGGAGCGGGAGGGCCGTGGAGACCCAGTACTTC.

Only a few counts were recorded for this clonotype. The chain uses TRBV2 and TRBJ2-4; D is undetermined. The germline V and J ends were trimmed by 3 bases and 10 bases, with 19 bases remaining between them. CDR3 length: 15 residues. The V gene's germline CDR1 is SNHLY and CDR2 FYNNEI. The DNA of the CDR3 is TGTGCCAGCAGTGATCCTGGGTTAATGGGTTCGATTCAGTACTTC. Translating it yields CASSDPGLMGSIQYF.

The gene calls are TRBV5-1 and TRBJ1-1; 8 nucleotides align to TRBD1. CDR1 and CDR2 (germline): SGHRS, YFSETQ. This CDR3 contains 15 residues. V was pared by 4 bases and J by 1 base, with 6 bases of the junction left unmatched. In nucleotides, the CDR3 is TGCGCCAGCAGCGCCTGGACAGGGTGGAACACTGAAGCTTTCTTT. It specifies CASSAWTGWNTEAFF.

This clonotype was picked up a small number of times. The chain links TRBV2 to TRBJ2-1; 8 bases are a match to TRBD2. CDR1 and CDR2 (germline): SNHLY, FYNNEI. V lost 6 bases and J lost 9; bases outside the gene matches: 16. This CDR3 spans 16 amino acids. The CDR3 spells CASSDMGREVVAEQFF. As DNA, the CDR3 is TGTGCCAGCAGCGATATGGGGCGGGAGGTTGTCGCTGAGCAGTTCTTC. Together with reference TRBV2 and TRBJ2-1, the CDR3 gives the full variable domain: EPEVTQTPSHQVTQMGQEVILRCVPISNHLYFYWYRQILGQKVEFLVSFYNNEISEKSEIFDDQFSVERPDGSNFTLKIRSTKLEDSAMYFCASSDMGREVVAEQFFGPGTRLTVL.

The chain has TRBV4-3 and TRBJ2-1, with D possibly being TRBD2 (6 bases). V lost 1 base and J lost 10, with 8 bases in between. CDR3 size: 12 residues. Germline V gene sequence: CDR1 LGHNA, CDR2 YSLEER. As DNA, the CDR3 is TGCGCCAGCAGCCAAGGGGGGGAAGAGCAGTTCTTC. Protein product: CASSQGGEEQFF.